These 21 T cell receptor beta chains were sequenced from one sample in a study of T cell responses to AZD1222 COVID-19 vaccine (dated by TCRdb to the early 2020s). This specimen's time point label, interpreted: baseline before first vaccination. The treatment or condition label corresponds to: meningococcal conjugate vaccine given as trial control. Receptors were amplified or captured by the immunoSEQ multiplex PCR assay. In TCRdb, the immuneACCESS table is reduced to in-frame sequences with V and J assigned. These tables do not hold every clone; where another copy was compared, an unresolved V gene accounts for under half, and the others remain unexplained. Present in this sample are tens of thousands of clones, 88% of which were seen just once. The ten largest clones take up about 9.4% of the sample. The material sequenced was peripheral blood, taken on day 0 of MenACWY control vaccination. All receptors derive from an adult in good health.

The table lists this clone with a few counts. This chain connects TRBV25-1 to TRBJ1-6; D is uncertain. Trimming took off 3 bases at V and 3 bases at J, with 9 bases between the two ends. This CDR3 has 15 amino acids. In germline, CDR1 is MGHDK, CDR2 SYGVNS. In DNA, the CDR3 is TGTGCCAGCAGTGACCGCAGGAACTATAATTCACCCCTCCACTTT. Residues: CASSDRRNYNSPLHF.

The V and J genes are TRBV30 and TRBJ1-3; D perhaps matches TRBD1 (5 bases). The germline V gene has CDR1 GTSNPN and CDR2 SVGIG (reference sequence). The CDR3 spans 15 residues. The germline V and J ends were trimmed by 3 bases and 3 bases, with 15 bases remaining between them. The CDR3 spells CAWSAWGALGNTIYF. CDR3 nucleotides: TGTGCCTGGAGCGCCTGGGGCGCTCTTGGAAACACCATATATTTT.

The gene calls are TRBV19 and TRBJ1-5; D is possibly TRBD1 (6 bases). The CDR3 is made up of 15 amino acids. Looked up from germline, CDR1 is LNHDA and CDR2 is SQIVND (reference sequence). Trimming removed 4 bases from V and 0 bases from J, with 10 bases in between. The CDR3 coding sequence is TGTGCCAGTAGTAGGGGGGCCGATAGCAATCAGCCCCAGCATTTT. Translated: CASSRGADSNQPQHF. The whole variable domain, remainder taken from reference TRBV19 and TRBJ1-5, is DGGITQSPKYLFRKEGQNVTLSCEQNLNHDAMYWYRQDPGQGLRLIYYSQIVNDFQKGDIAEGYSVSREKKESFPLTVTSAQKNPTAFYLCASSRGADSNQPQHFGDGTRLSIL.

J is TRBJ2-7 and V is TRBV29-1; 9 bases match TRBD1. V was pared by 8 bases and J by 5 bases, with 10 bases of the junction left unmatched. The CDR3 is made up of 13 amino acids. Germline CDR1 and CDR2: SQVTM and ANQGSEA. DNA for the CDR3: TGCAGCTGCTGGACAGGGGCCGTCCACGAGCAGTACTTC. Translating it yields CSCWTGAVHEQYF.

This chain joins TRBV28 and TRBJ1-3; D is uncertain. Germline loops: CDR1 MDHEN, CDR2 SYDVKM. The CDR3 is 16 residues long. V was pared by 5 bases and J by 0 bases, with 14 bases between. The CDR3 DNA reads TGTGCCAGCAGTCTACCTCGTACTATCTCTGGAAACACCATATATTTT. It translates to CASSLPRTISGNTIYF. Full variable domain (outside the CDR3, taken from reference TRBV28 and TRBJ1-3): DVKVTQSSRYLVKRTGEKVFLECVQDMDHENMFWYRQDPGLGLRLIYFSYDVKMKEKGDIPEGYSVSREKKERFSLILESASTNQTSMYLCASSLPRTISGNTIYFGEGSWLTVV.

This rearrangement joins TRBV27 to TRBJ2-2; perhaps TRBD1 as D (6 bases). The CDR3 spans 18 residues. Per germline, CDR1 MNHEY and CDR2 SMNVEV (reference sequence). V was trimmed by 2 bases and J by 1 base, leaving 17 bases between them. Here the CDR3 DNA reads TGTGCCAGCAGTTTACGACAGGACCCCTTATTGAACACCGGGGAGCTGTTTTTT. The encoded protein is CASSLRQDPLLNTGELFF.

This sequence joins TRBV9 and TRBJ2-1; TRBD1 is a possible D gene (6 bases). The CDR3 covers 14 residues. V gave up 2 bases and J gave up 5 bases, with 11 bases separating them. Germline-derived CDR1 and CDR2 are SGDLS and YYNGEE. Here the CDR3 DNA reads TGTGCCAGCAGCGTTGGGGACATAAACAATGAGCAGTTCTTC. Translation: CASSVGDINNEQFF. Full variable domain (missing parts from reference TRBV9 and TRBJ2-1): DSGVTQTPKHLITATGQRVTLRCSPRSGDLSVYWYQQSLDQGLQFLIQYYNGEERAKGNILERFSAQQFPDLHSELNLSSLELGDSALYFCASSVGDINNEQFFGPGTRLTVL.

The chain has TRBV5-1 and TRBJ1-1, with D unclear. Germline CDR1 reads SGHRS; CDR2 reads YFSETQ. The CDR3 totals 14 residues. Between the trimmed V and J ends, which lost 4 bases and 0 bases, there was a span of 10 bases. The CDR3 DNA reads TGCGCCAGCAGCCGAGGAGTGATGAACACTGAAGCTTTCTTT. Translating it yields CASSRGVMNTEAFF. The entire variable domain, with the rest obtained from reference TRBV5-1 and TRBJ1-1, is as follows: KAGVTQTPRYLIKTRGQQVTLSCSPISGHRSVSWYQQTPGQGLQFLFEYFSETQRNKGNFPGRFSGRQFSNSRSEMNVSTLELGDSALYLCASSRGVMNTEAFFGQGTRLTVV.

CDR3 region: CASSYSLANDGYGYTF. DNA of the CDR3: TGTGCCAGCAGTTACTCCCTGGCCAACGACGGCTATGGCTACACCTTC. The gene calls are TRBV6-5 and TRBJ1-2, with D hard to call. CDR3 length equals 16 residues. Looked up from germline, CDR1 is MNHEY and CDR2 is SVGAGI. V was trimmed by 0 bases and J by 4 bases, leaving 15 bases between them.

The rearrangement links TRBV19 to TRBJ1-5; TRBD1 matches at 9 bases. The CDR3 covers 17 residues. Germline-derived CDR1 and CDR2 are LNHDA and SQIVND (reference sequence). V gave up 5 bases and J gave up 3 bases; unmatched junction bases: 11. The CDR3 is CASSPLPGQGYNQPQHF. The CDR3 nucleotides are TGTGCCAGTAGTCCCCTTCCGGGACAGGGTTACAATCAGCCCCAGCATTTT.

The chain is built from TRBV7-2 and TRBJ1-4, with D tentatively TRBD1 (6 bases). V was pared by 7 bases and J by 8 bases, with 17 bases between. The CDR3 sequence is 14 residues long. CDR1 is SGHTA and CDR2 is FQGNSA in the germline V gene. CDR3 nucleotide sequence: TGTGCCAGCACCCGGTCAGGGGTCGACGAAAAACTGTTTTTT. The encoded protein is CASTRSGVDEKLFF.

The chain employs TRBV14 and TRBJ2-7; D gene unclear. CDR1 and CDR2 from the germline V gene are SGHDN and FVKESK. V lost 5 bases and J lost 0, with 14 bases in between. The CDR3 totals 15 residues. CDR3 bases: TGTGCCAGCAGCTCCCTAAGTGTCAACTCCTACGAGCAGTACTTC. Protein sequence: CASSSLSVNSYEQYF.

This chain joins TRBV28 and TRBJ1-6; unclear D gene. CDR3 length: 15 amino acids. CDR1 is MDHEN, CDR2 SYDVKM, per germline. V shed 6 bases and J shed 6 bases, with 15 bases lying between them. The CDR3 region has the DNA TGTGCCAGCAGGAGGAGGGAGAACCGTAATTCACCCCTCCACTTT. Its translation: CASRRRENRNSPLHF.

V and J are TRBV2 and TRBJ1-1; D may be TRBD1 (5 bases). V was shortened by 1 base and J by 5 bases, with 17 bases between the two germline ends. Per the germline V gene, CDR1 is SNHLY and CDR2 is FYNNEI. This CDR3 has 16 residues. CDR3 in DNA: TGTGCCAGCAGTGAAGAAGGCGGAAAGGGGAGAACTGAAGCTTTCTTT. Its protein is CASSEEGGKGRTEAFF.

This chain joins TRBV9 and TRBJ1-1, with a possible D match to TRBD1 (5 bases). The CDR3 has 15 amino acids. The germline gives CDR1 SGDLS, CDR2 YYNGEE. The V gene lost 0 bases and the J gene lost 1 base, with 10 bases spanning the gap. Here the CDR3 reads CASSVVSDRNTEAFF. The CDR3 DNA reads TGTGCCAGCAGCGTAGTGAGCGACAGGAACACTGAAGCTTTCTTT.

CDR3 loop: CASSSGGQGGYGYTF. CDR3 nucleotides: TGTGCCAGCAGTTCGGGGGGACAGGGCGGGTATGGCTACACCTTC. This chain links TRBV6-5 with TRBJ1-2; 9 bases map to TRBD1. Germline CDR1 is MNHEY and CDR2 is SVGAGI. V trimming: 4 bases; J trimming: 5 bases; junction bases outside the gene matches: 8. This CDR3 contains 15 residues.

The gene calls are TRBV3-1 (or the pseudogene TRBV3-2) and TRBJ1-3, with D unresolved. The CDR3 has 12 amino acids. V lost 6 bases and J lost 0, with 3 bases in between. The germline V gene encodes CDR1 LGHDT and CDR2 YNNKEL (reference sequence). The CDR3: CASRASGNTIYF. The CDR3 DNA reads TGTGCCAGCAGAGCCTCTGGAAACACCATATATTTT.

This clone was observed many times. This chain uses TRBV6-4 with TRBJ2-3; 11 nucleotides match TRBD1. The germline V gene encodes CDR1 MRHNA and CDR2 SNTAGT. There are 14 residues in the CDR3. With V trimmed by 2 bases and J by 5 bases, 0 bases remained unmatched. CDR3 protein: CASSDGTGGDTQYF. In nucleotides, the CDR3 is TGTGCCAGCAGTGACGGGACAGGGGGAGATACGCAGTATTTT.

V is TRBV7-9 and J is TRBJ2-3; 15 nucleotides align to TRBD2. The CDR3 runs 15 residues. In germline, CDR1 is SEHNR, CDR2 FQNEAQ (reference sequence). After removal of 5 bases from V and 7 bases from J, the junction contained 4 bases not matched to a gene. The CDR3 spells CASSRTSGGDHTQYF. In DNA, the CDR3 is TGTGCCAGCAGCCGGACTAGCGGGGGGGACCATACGCAGTATTTT.

CDR3 residues: CASSADRGLRNEQFF. CDR3 bases: TGTGCCAGCAGTGCGGACAGGGGGCTACGGAATGAGCAGTTCTTC. The chain carries TRBV2 and TRBJ2-1; 11 bases are a match to TRBD1. V gave up 4 bases and J gave up 7 bases; unmatched junction bases: 6. CDR3 size: 15 residues. Germline lookup yields CDR1 SNHLY and CDR2 FYNNEI.

The V and J genes are TRBV3-1 (or the pseudogene TRBV3-2) and TRBJ2-5; D remains unclear. Trimming took 4 bases from V and 9 from J, leaving 9 bases between them. Germline V gene data show CDR1 as LGHDT and CDR2 as YNNKEL (reference sequence). The CDR3 loop spans 11 amino acids. CDR3 sequence (DNA): TGTGCCAGCAGCCCCGGTGGGGCCCAGTACTTC. This codes for CASSPGGAQYF.